The rows below give T cell receptor beta chains drawn from one sample of a study of cytomegalovirus exposure and HLA in healthy donors. The data were produced by immunoSEQ multiplex PCR, yet TCRdb's version contains in-frame clones alone and is incomplete. The sample includes roughly 150,000 clones, around nine tenths seen only once; the top ten take 2.5% to 3.5%. The sample taken for sequencing was PBMCs. The receptors derive from a man aged 18 to 35 in good health and CMV-seronegative. Both conserved end residues are part of each CDR3. A D gene is named only where the DNA matches it firmly. Clone size appears in some rows only: once, few, many, or a class for an expanded clone.

j_call d_call v_call clone_size cdr3_aa cdr3_nt
TRBJ2-7 TRBD1 TRBV23-1 NA CASSQPGQDLSYEQYF TGCGCCAGCAGTCAACCGGGACAGGACCTCTCCTACGAGCAGTACTTC
TRBJ2-7 NA TRBV5-8 NA CASAMTLLREQYF TGTGCCAGCGCTATGACCCTATTGAGGGAGCAGTACTTC
TRBJ1-2 TRBD1 TRBV25-1 NA CASSESTPGGGYGYTF TGTGCCAGCAGTGAATCAACCCCAGGGGGAGGCTATGGCTACACCTTC
TRBJ2-3 TRBD1 TRBV28 NA CASSLNDRGSTDTQYF TGTGCCAGCAGTTTAAACGACAGGGGAAGCACAGATACGCAGTATTTT
TRBJ1-5 TRBD1 TRBV7-2 NA CASSLVVGGTGDNQPQHF TGTGCCAGCAGCTTAGTGGTCGGAGGGACAGGGGATAATCAGCCCCAGCATTTT
TRBJ2-5 NA TRBV9 NA CASSVDGVGGETQYF TGTGCCAGCAGCGTAGACGGGGTCGGAGGAGAGACCCAGTACTTC
TRBJ1-5 NA TRBV28 NA CASGFPLEGGNQPQHF TGTGCCAGCGGTTTCCCACTCGAGGGAGGCAATCAGCCCCAGCATTTT
TRBJ1-1 NA TRBV28 NA CASSPAQGRAFF TGTGCCAGCAGTCCCGCTCAAGGGAGAGCTTTCTTT
TRBJ2-1 NA TRBV19 NA CASNSIAGGSSYNEQFF TGTGCCAGTAATTCTATAGCAGGGGGGAGCTCCTACAATGAGCAGTTCTTC
TRBJ2-7 NA TRBV10-1 NA CASRARDNSYEQYF TGCGCCAGCCGCGCCCGGGACAACTCCTACGAGCAGTACTTC
TRBJ1-4 NA TRBV4-1 NA CASSQSLVANEKLFF TGCGCCAGCAGCCAATCCTTAGTAGCTAATGAAAAACTGTTTTTT
TRBJ1-5 TRBD1 TRBV30 NA CAWSDRGLKPQHF TGTGCCTGGAGTGACAGGGGGCTTAAGCCCCAGCATTTT
TRBJ1-6 NA TRBV6-5 NA CASSPRSNNSPLHF TGTGCCAGCAGTCCCCGGAGCAACAATTCACCCCTCCACTTT
TRBJ2-3 TRBD2 TRBV11-3 NA CASSYTGREEGPDTQYF TGTGCCAGCAGTTACACGGGGCGGGAGGAAGGCCCAGATACGCAGTATTTT
TRBJ2-3 TRBD1 TRBV6-1 medium-sized CASRAGTGGADTQYF TGTGCCAGCAGAGCCGGGACAGGGGGCGCAGATACGCAGTATTTT
TRBJ2-2 NA TRBV27 NA CASSLRMGGTGELFF TGTGCCAGCAGTCTAAGAATGGGGGGTACCGGGGAGCTGTTTTTT
TRBJ1-2 NA TRBV13 NA CASSPRGDWGGYTF TGTGCCAGCAGCCCTCGGGGGGATTGGGGCGGCTACACCTTC
TRBJ1-1 NA TRBV5-1 once CASSLRQGMGEAFF TGCGCCAGCAGCTTGCGGCAGGGAATGGGAGAAGCTTTCTTT
TRBJ2-3 NA TRBV7-2 NA CASSDTTSSTDTQYF TGTGCCAGCAGCGACACAACCTCTAGCACAGATACGCAGTATTTT
TRBJ2-1 NA TRBV10-3 NA CAIGPGGVNEQFF TGTGCCATCGGGCCCGGGGGAGTCAATGAGCAGTTCTTC
TRBJ2-2 NA TRBV27 once CASSLGGGPFVGGELFF TGTGCCAGCAGTCTAGGGGGGGGGCCTTTCGTTGGCGGGGAGCTGTTTTTT
TRBJ1-5 TRBD1 TRBV19 NA CASSLTYRGPQPQHF TGTGCCAGTAGTTTAACATACAGGGGGCCTCAGCCCCAGCATTTT
TRBJ2-7 NA TRBV27 NA CASSFGSFYEQYF TGTGCCAGCAGTTTCGGGAGTTTCTACGAGCAGTACTTC
TRBJ2-2 NA TRBV6-1 NA CASSWEDDTGELFF TGTGCCAGTTCTTGGGAGGACGACACCGGGGAGCTGTTTTTT
TRBJ2-7 TRBD2 TRBV29-1 NA CSVERGGVEQYF TGCAGCGTTGAAAGGGGAGGGGTCGAGCAGTACTTC
TRBJ1-2 TRBD1 TRBV7-8 few CASSLTGQGIYGYTF TGTGCCAGCAGCTTAACGGGACAGGGGATCTATGGCTACACCTTC
TRBJ2-2 NA TRBV2 NA CASSLQGGELFF TGTGCCAGCAGTTTACAGGGCGGGGAGCTGTTTTTT
TRBJ2-3 TRBD1 TRBV30 NA CAWDRARRDTQYF TGTGCCTGGGACAGGGCGCGGCGAGATACGCAGTATTTT
TRBJ2-1 TRBD2 TRBV29-1 NA CSVDRRERGEQFF TGCAGCGTTGACAGGCGGGAGAGGGGTGAGCAGTTCTTC
TRBJ1-2 NA TRBV28 few CASSPRDYGYTF TGTGCCAGCAGTCCCAGGGACTATGGCTACACCTTC
TRBJ2-3 NA TRBV29-1 NA CSVAGRSTDTQYF TGCAGCGTCGCGGGACGCTCCACAGATACGCAGTATTTT
TRBJ1-5 TRBD1 TRBV5-1 NA CASSPDRGNQPQHF TGCGCCAGCAGCCCTGACAGGGGCAATCAGCCCCAGCATTTT
TRBJ2-5 TRBD1 TRBV5-1 NA CASSLTTGGPVVETQYF TGCGCCAGCAGCTTAACGACAGGGGGACCGGTCGTAGAGACCCAGTACTTC
TRBJ1-5 NA TRBV19 NA CASSTWTEVYSNQPQHF TGTGCCAGTAGTACCTGGACAGAAGTTTATAGCAATCAGCCCCAGCATTTT
TRBJ1-4 NA TRBV5-5 NA CASSYRATNEKLFF TGTGCCAGCAGCTACAGAGCAACTAATGAAAAACTGTTTTTT
TRBJ2-5 TRBD1 TRBV11-2 once CASSLEDERTGAGRQETQYF TGTGCCAGCAGCCTAGAGGACGAAAGGACAGGGGCTGGGAGACAAGAGACCCAGTACTTC
TRBJ2-7 TRBD2 TRBV28 NA CASSSRLADSYEQYF TGTGCCAGCAGTTCGCGACTAGCGGACTCCTACGAGCAGTACTTC
TRBJ1-5 NA TRBV6-6 once CASQRGGLGQPQHF TGTGCCAGCCAAAGGGGGGGCTTGGGTCAGCCCCAGCATTTT
TRBJ2-2 NA TRBV5-1 once CASSALAARAGTGELFF TGCGCCAGCAGCGCCTTAGCGGCCCGGGCGGGCACCGGGGAGCTGTTTTTT
TRBJ1-1 NA TRBV13 NA CASSLDSPTTEAFF TGTGCCAGCAGCTTGGACAGTCCCACGACTGAAGCTTTCTTT
TRBJ1-1 NA TRBV7-6 NA CASSLGGPRGTEAFF TGTGCCAGCAGCTTAGGAGGGCCTCGGGGCACTGAAGCTTTCTTT
TRBJ2-2 NA TRBV6-1 NA CASRHSGTGELFF TGTGCCAGCAGACACTCCGGGACCGGGGAGCTGTTTTTT
TRBJ1-1 NA TRBV2 NA CASSETPGNTEAFF TGTGCCAGCAGCGAAACCCCAGGGAACACTGAAGCTTTCTTT
TRBJ2-2 NA TRBV2 NA CASSAAVFTNTGELFF TGTGCCAGCAGTGCGGCGGTGTTTACGAACACCGGGGAGCTGTTTTTT
TRBJ1-5 NA TRBV4-2 once CASSEDRYSNQPQHF TGTGCCAGCAGCGAAGACAGGTATAGCAATCAGCCCCAGCATTTT
TRBJ2-2 TRBD1 TRBV19 NA CASRNPGTANTGELFF TGTGCCAGTAGGAACCCCGGGACAGCGAACACCGGGGAGCTGTTTTTT